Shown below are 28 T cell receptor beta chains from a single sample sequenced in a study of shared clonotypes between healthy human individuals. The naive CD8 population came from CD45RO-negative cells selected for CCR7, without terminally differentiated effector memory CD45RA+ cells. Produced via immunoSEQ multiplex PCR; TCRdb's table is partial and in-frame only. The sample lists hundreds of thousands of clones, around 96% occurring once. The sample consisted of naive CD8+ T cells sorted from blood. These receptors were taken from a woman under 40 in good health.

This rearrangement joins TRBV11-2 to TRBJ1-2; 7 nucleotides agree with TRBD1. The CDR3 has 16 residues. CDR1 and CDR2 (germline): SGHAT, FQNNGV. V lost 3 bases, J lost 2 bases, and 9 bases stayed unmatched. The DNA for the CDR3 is TGTGCCAGCAGCTTGCCTCCGGGACAGTTCAACTATGGCTACACCTTC. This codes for CASSLPPGQFNYGYTF.

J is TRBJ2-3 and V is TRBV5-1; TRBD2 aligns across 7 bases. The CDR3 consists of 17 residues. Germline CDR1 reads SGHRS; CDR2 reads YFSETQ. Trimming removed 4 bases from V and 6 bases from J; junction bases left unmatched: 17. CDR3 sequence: CASSDGTIGSGMDTQYF. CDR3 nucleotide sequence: TGCGCCAGCAGCGACGGGACTATCGGCTCGGGGATGGATACGCAGTATTTT. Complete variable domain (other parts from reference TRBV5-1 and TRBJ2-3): KAGVTQTPRYLIKTRGQQVTLSCSPISGHRSVSWYQQTPGQGLQFLFEYFSETQRNKGNFPGRFSGRQFSNSRSEMNVSTLELGDSALYLCASSDGTIGSGMDTQYFGPGTRLTVL.

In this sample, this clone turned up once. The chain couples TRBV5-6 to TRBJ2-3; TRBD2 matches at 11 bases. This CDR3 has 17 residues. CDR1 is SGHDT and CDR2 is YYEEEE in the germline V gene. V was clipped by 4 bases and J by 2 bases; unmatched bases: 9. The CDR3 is CASSTGGTSGFTDTQYF. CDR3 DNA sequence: TGTGCCAGCAGCACTGGAGGGACTAGCGGATTCACAGATACGCAGTATTTT.

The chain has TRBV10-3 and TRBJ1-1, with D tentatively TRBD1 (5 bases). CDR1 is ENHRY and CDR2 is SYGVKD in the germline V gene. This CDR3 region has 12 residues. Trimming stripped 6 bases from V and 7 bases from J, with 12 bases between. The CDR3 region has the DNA TGTGCCATCAGCGAAGCCGGGGGTGAAGCTTTCTTT. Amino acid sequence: CAISEAGGEAFF.

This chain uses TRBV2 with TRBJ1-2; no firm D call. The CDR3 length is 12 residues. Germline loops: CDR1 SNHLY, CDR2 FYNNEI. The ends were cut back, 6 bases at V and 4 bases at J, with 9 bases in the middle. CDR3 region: CASRPGFYGYTF. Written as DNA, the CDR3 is TGTGCCAGCAGGCCCGGGTTCTATGGCTACACCTTC.

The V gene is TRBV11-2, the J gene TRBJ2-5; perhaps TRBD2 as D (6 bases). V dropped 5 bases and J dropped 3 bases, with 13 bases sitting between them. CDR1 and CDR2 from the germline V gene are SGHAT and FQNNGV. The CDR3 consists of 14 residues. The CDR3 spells CASSPGGAKETQYF. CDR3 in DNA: TGTGCCAGCAGCCCTGGCGGGGCCAAAGAGACCCAGTACTTC. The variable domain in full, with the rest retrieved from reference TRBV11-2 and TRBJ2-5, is EAGVAQSPRYKIIEKRQSVAFWCNPISGHATLYWYQQILGQGPKLLIQFQNNGVVDDSQLPKDRFSAERLKGVDSTLKIQPAKLEDSAVYLCASSPGGAKETQYFGPGTRLLVL.

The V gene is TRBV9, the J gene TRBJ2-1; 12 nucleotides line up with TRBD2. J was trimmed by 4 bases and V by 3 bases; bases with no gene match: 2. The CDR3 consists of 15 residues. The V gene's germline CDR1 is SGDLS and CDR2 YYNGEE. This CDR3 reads CASSGTSGTYNEQFF. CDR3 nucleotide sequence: TGTGCCAGCAGCGGGACTAGCGGGACTTACAATGAGCAGTTCTTC.

The CDR3 protein is CASSFPTGQGKAELFF. As DNA, the CDR3 is TGTGCCAGCAGTTTCCCGACGGGACAGGGAAAAGCGGAGCTGTTTTTT. The rearrangement uses TRBV6-6 and TRBJ2-2; 9 positions match TRBD1. The V gene's germline CDR1 is MNHNY and CDR2 SVGAGI (reference sequence). The CDR3 contains 16 residues. J was trimmed by 10 bases and V by 4 bases; bases with no gene match: 13.

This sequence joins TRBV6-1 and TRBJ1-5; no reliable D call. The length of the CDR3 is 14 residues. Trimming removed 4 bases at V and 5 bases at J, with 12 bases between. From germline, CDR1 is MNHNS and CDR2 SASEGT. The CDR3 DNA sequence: TGTGCCAGCAGTGGTGGGTTCCTGGATCAGCCCCAGCATTTT. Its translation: CASSGGFLDQPQHF.

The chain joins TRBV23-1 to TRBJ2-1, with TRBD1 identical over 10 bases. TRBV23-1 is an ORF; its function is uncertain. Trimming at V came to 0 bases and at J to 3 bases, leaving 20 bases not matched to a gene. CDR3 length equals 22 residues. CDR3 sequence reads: CASSQSIDRGRCNYPYYNEQFF. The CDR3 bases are TGCGCCAGCAGTCAATCCATAGACAGGGGGCGTTGTAACTACCCCTACTACAATGAGCAGTTCTTC.

In nucleotides, the CDR3 is TGTGCCAGCATCAAGGGGGACACCCTTTCCTCTGGAAACACCATATATTTT. Its protein is CASIKGDTLSSGNTIYF. V is TRBV28 and J is TRBJ1-3, with D maybe TRBD1 (6 bases). Deletions cut 7 bases from V and 0 bases from J, with 19 bases between. From germline, CDR1 is MDHEN and CDR2 SYDVKM. This CDR3 spans 17 amino acids.

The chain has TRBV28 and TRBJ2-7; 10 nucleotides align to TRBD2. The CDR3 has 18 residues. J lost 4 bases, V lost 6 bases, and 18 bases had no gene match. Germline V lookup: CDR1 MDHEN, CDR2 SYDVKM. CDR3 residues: CASRPLRGGIAGGYEQYF. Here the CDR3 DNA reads TGTGCCAGCAGACCCCTCAGGGGGGGGATAGCGGGAGGTTACGAGCAGTACTTC. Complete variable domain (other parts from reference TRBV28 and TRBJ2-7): DVKVTQSSRYLVKRTGEKVFLECVQDMDHENMFWYRQDPGLGLRLIYFSYDVKMKEKGDIPEGYSVSREKKERFSLILESASTNQTSMYLCASRPLRGGIAGGYEQYFGPGTRLTVT.

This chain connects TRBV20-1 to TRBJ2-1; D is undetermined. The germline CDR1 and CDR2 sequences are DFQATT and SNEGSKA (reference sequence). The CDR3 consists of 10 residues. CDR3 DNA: TGCAGCGCGGCCCCTTTTGAGCAGTTCTTC. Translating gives CSAAPFEQFF.

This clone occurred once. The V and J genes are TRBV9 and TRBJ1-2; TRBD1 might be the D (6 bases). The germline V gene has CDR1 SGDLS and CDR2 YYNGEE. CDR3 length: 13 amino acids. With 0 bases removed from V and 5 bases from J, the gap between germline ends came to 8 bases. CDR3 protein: CASSVGQDYGYTF. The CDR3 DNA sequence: TGTGCCAGCAGCGTAGGACAGGATTATGGCTACACCTTC.

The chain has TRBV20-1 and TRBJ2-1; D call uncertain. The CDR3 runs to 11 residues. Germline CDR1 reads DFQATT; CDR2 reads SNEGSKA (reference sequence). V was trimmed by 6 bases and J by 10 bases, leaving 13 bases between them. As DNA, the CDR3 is TGCAGTGCCGAGGTAGCTACCGAGCAGTTCTTC. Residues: CSAEVATEQFF.

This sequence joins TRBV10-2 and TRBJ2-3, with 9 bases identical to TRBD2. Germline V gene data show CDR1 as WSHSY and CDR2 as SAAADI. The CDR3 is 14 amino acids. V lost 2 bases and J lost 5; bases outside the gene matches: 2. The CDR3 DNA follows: TGCGCCAGCAGTGAGGCGGGAGGGGGAGATACGCAGTATTTT. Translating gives CASSEAGGGDTQYF.

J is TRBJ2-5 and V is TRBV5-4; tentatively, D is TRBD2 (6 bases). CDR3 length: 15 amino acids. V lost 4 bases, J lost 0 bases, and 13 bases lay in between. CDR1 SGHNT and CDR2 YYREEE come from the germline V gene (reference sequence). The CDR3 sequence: CASSPVAENQETQYF. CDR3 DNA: TGTGCCAGCAGCCCAGTAGCGGAGAACCAAGAGACCCAGTACTTC.

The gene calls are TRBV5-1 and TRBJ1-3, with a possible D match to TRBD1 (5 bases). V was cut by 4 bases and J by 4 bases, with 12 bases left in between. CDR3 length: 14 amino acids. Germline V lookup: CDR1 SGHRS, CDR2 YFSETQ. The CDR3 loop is CASSPDNSGNTIYF. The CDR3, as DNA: TGCGCCAGCAGCCCGGACAACTCCGGAAACACCATATATTTT. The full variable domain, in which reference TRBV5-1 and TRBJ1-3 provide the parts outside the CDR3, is KAGVTQTPRYLIKTRGQQVTLSCSPISGHRSVSWYQQTPGQGLQFLFEYFSETQRNKGNFPGRFSGRQFSNSRSEMNVSTLELGDSALYLCASSPDNSGNTIYFGEGSWLTVV.

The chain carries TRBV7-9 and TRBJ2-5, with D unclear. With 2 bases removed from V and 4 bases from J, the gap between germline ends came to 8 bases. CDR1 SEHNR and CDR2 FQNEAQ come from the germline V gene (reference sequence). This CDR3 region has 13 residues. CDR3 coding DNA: TGTGCCAGCAGCTTACTGGCCCGAGAGACCCAGTACTTC. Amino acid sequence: CASSLLARETQYF.

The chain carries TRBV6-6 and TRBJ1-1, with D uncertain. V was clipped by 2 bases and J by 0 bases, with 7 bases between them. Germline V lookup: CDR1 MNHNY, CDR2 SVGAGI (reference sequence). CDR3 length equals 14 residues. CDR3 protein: CASSYGVMNTEAFF. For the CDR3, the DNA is TGTGCCAGCAGTTACGGGGTCATGAACACTGAAGCTTTCTTT.

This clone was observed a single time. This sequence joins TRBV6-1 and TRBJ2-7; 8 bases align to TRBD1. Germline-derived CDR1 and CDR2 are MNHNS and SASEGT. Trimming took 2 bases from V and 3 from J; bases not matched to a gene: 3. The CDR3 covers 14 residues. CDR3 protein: CASSEQGAFYEQYF. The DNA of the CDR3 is TGTGCCAGCAGTGAACAGGGGGCTTTCTACGAGCAGTACTTC.

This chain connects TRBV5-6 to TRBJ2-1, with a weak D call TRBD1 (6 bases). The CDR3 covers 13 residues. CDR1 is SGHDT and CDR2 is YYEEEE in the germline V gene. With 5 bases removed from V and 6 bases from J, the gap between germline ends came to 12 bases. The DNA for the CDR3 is TGTGCCAGCAGGCAATACAGGGTCAATGAGCAGTTCTTC. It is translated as CASRQYRVNEQFF.

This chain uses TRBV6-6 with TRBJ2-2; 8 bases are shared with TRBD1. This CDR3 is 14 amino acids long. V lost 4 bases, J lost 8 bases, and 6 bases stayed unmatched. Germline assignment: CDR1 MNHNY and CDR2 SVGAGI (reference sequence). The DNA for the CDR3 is TGTGCCAGCAGTTTGGACAGGGCGGGAGGGGAGCTGTTTTTT. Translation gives CASSLDRAGGELFF.

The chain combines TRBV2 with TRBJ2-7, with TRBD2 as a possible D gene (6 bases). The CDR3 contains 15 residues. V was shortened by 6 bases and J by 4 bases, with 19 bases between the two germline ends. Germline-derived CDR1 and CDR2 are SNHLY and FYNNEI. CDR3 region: CASSGVDAGPYEQYF. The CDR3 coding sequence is TGTGCCAGCAGCGGGGTGGATGCGGGACCTTACGAGCAGTACTTC. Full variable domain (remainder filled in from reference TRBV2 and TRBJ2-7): EPEVTQTPSHQVTQMGQEVILRCVPISNHLYFYWYRQILGQKVEFLVSFYNNEISEKSEIFDDQFSVERPDGSNFTLKIRSTKLEDSAMYFCASSGVDAGPYEQYFGPGTRLTVT.

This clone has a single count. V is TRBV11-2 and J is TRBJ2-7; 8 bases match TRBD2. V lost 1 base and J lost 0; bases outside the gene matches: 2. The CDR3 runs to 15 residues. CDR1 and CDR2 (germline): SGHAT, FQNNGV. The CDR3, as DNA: TGTGCCAGCAGCTTAGGCGGGACTAGCTCCTACGAGCAGTACTTC. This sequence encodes CASSLGGTSSYEQYF.

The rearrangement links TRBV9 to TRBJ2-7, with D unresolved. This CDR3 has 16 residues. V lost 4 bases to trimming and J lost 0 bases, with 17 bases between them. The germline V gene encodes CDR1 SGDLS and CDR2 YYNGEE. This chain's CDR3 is CASSPQGSGLSYEQYF. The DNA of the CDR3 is TGTGCCAGCAGCCCACAAGGTTCGGGCCTCTCCTACGAGCAGTACTTC.

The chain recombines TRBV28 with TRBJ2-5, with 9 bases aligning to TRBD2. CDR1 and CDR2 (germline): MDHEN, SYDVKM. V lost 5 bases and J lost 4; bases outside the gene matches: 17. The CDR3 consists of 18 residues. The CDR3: CASSIAGGSGSITETQYF. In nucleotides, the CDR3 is TGTGCCAGCAGTATCGCGGGGGGTAGCGGGAGTATCACAGAGACCCAGTACTTC.

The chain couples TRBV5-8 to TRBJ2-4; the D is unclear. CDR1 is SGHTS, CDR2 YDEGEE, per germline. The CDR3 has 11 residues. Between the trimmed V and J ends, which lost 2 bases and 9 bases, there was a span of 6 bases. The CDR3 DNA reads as TGTGCCAGCAGCTTTGCGCTCATTCAGTACTTC. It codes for CASSFALIQYF.